This T cell receptor (beta chain) was profiled in a study of blood T cell repertoires in COVID-19. Measured with immunoSEQ multiplex PCR; TCRdb has only the in-frame clones, and not every one. The repertoire holds 150,000 or so clones, with 90% to 95% as singletons. This clonotype originated in a woman aged 50 to 60 with acute or convalescent COVID-19. Specimen: peripheral blood.

The CDR3 sequence is CASSLSITGNSPLHF. CDR3 bases: TGTGCCAGCAGTTTATCGATCACAGGGAATTCACCCCTCCACTTT. This rearrangement joins TRBV27 to TRBJ1-6; D might be TRBD1 (6 bases). Germline V gives CDR1 MNHEY, CDR2 SMNVEV (reference sequence). V lost 0 bases and J lost 7, with 10 bases in between. This CDR3 is built from 15 residues.